Listed below are T cell receptor beta chains from one sample, sequenced in a study of blood T cell repertoires in COVID-19. Profiling relied on immunoSEQ multiplex PCR, and the TCRdb table lists in-frame clones only, not all of them. The data show 330,000 or so clones, with approximately 88% seen just once and over 4.5% held by the top ten. The sequenced material came from PBMCs or T cells enriched from blood (not recorded which). The receptors were sampled from a man between 25 and 39 years old who had recovered from COVID-19. The CDR3 runs from the conserved cysteine through the conserved F or W. A D gene is named only where the DNA matches it firmly. The size field is filled for only some rows; it gives once, few, many or a size class.

TRBV11-2	NA	NA	TRBJ1-1	TGTGCCAGCAGCTTAGCAGGGATGGACGGCCGACGCACTGAAGCTTTCTTT	CASSLAGMDGRRTEAFF
TRBV5-6	TRBD1	NA	TRBJ1-6	TGTGCCAGCAGCCTCGGACAGGGTAATTCACCCCTCCACTTT	CASSLGQGNSPLHF
TRBV6-6	NA	NA	TRBJ2-5	TGTGCCACCCATACACCAGCAGGGACCCAGTACTTC	CATHTPAGTQYF
TRBV5-6	NA	NA	TRBJ2-1	TGTGCCAGCAGCTTGGCCTCTAGAGTGGCTGAGCAGTTCTTC	CASSLASRVAEQFF
TRBV5-6	NA	NA	TRBJ1-6	TGTGCCAGCAGCTTGTTGCAGGGTTCCTATAATTCACCCCTCCACTTT	CASSLLQGSYNSPLHF
TRBV30	NA	NA	TRBJ2-2	TGTGCCTGGAGTCGAAAGCGTACGAACACCGGGGAGCTGTTTTTT	CAWSRKRTNTGELFF
TRBV9	TRBD2	few	TRBJ2-3	TGTGCCAGCAGCATTAGCGGGAAGGAAGATACGCAGTATTTT	CASSISGKEDTQYF
TRBV30	TRBD2	NA	TRBJ2-7	TGTGCCTGGAGTGGTCTAGCGGGGGGTCACGAGCAGTACTTC	CAWSGLAGGHEQYF
TRBV2	NA	many	TRBJ2-7	TGTGCCAGCAGTGGGGCAGGAATCTACGAGCAGTACTTC	CASSGAGIYEQYF
TRBV3-1/TRBV3-2	NA	NA	TRBJ1-2	TGTGCCAGCAGCCAAGGGGCGTTCTGGGGCTACACCTTC	CASSQGAFWGYTF
TRBV28	NA	NA	TRBJ2-5	TGTGCCAGCAGTTTTCAGGGTGAAGAGACCCAGTACTTC	CASSFQGEETQYF
TRBV5-5	NA	NA	TRBJ2-5	TGTGCCAGCAGCTTTCGGGTGGAGACCCAGTACTTC	CASSFRVETQYF
TRBV5-6	NA	NA	TRBJ1-6	TGTGCCAGCACTCCCGCGAGGGATCGGAATTCACCCCTCCACTTT	CASTPARDRNSPLHF
TRBV28	NA	NA	TRBJ1-2	TGTGCCAGCAGTCCGGGGGGGGACGCCACCCCGAGCACCTTC	CASSPGGDATPSTF
TRBV11-2	NA	many	TRBJ1-1	TGTGCCAGCAGGCCTCTCCAGCAAGGGGCGAACACTGAAGCTTTCTTT	CASRPLQQGANTEAFF
TRBV30	NA	once	TRBJ1-1	TGTGCCTGGAGTGTGCAGGGGAACACTGAAGCTTTCTTT	CAWSVQGNTEAFF
TRBV10-3	NA	NA	TRBJ1-2	TGTGCCATCAGTGATAGCTCTAACTATGGCTACACCTTC	CAISDSSNYGYTF
TRBV7-9	TRBD2	NA	TRBJ2-3	TGTGCCAGCAGCTTAGCATCTAGCGGTAGCACAGATACGCAGTATTTT	CASSLASSGSTDTQYF
TRBV10-3	NA	NA	TRBJ1-4	TGTGCCATCAGTGAGAGCGGGGGGCAGAATGAAAAACTGTTTTTT	CAISESGGQNEKLFF
TRBV9	NA	NA	TRBJ2-7	TGTGCCCGCAGCGTAGGGGGGAGGGGAACTTTCTACGAGCAGTACTTC	CARSVGGRGTFYEQYF
TRBV9	NA	NA	TRBJ1-3	TGTGCCAGCAGCCTCTCTCCCAGCTCTGGAAACACCATATATTTT	CASSLSPSSGNTIYF
TRBV24-1	NA	NA	TRBJ1-5	TGTGCCACCAGTGATCGGGGTGGGGGCCGGCCCCAGCATTTT	CATSDRGGGRPQHF
TRBV6-5	TRBD1	NA	TRBJ1-2	TGTGCCAGCAGTAAACCAGGGACAGACTATGGCTACACCTTC	CASSKPGTDYGYTF
TRBV11-3	NA	NA	TRBJ2-3	TGTGCCAGCAGCTCTACTAGGAACACAGATACGCAGTATTTT	CASSSTRNTDTQYF
TRBV10-3	TRBD2	NA	TRBJ2-3	TGTGCCATCAGTGGGTTAGCGGGGGCCACAGATACGCAGTATTTT	CAISGLAGATDTQYF
TRBV29-1	NA	NA	TRBJ1-2	TGCAGCGTTGAACCGCAGGGAGGCCTTTTGGGCTATGGCTACACCTTC	CSVEPQGGLLGYGYTF
TRBV5-4	NA	NA	TRBJ2-7	TGTGCCAGCAGCACCCCGACTAACTACTACGAGCAGTACTTC	CASSTPTNYYEQYF
TRBV14	NA	NA	TRBJ2-3	TGTGCCAGCAGCCCAAGGGAGACAGATACGCAGTATTTT	CASSPRETDTQYF
TRBV2	TRBD1	NA	TRBJ1-1	TGTGCCAGCAGTGAATTCGCCCCGGGACAGGGACTTATGAACACTGAAGCTTTCTTT	CASSEFAPGQGLMNTEAFF
TRBV10-3	NA	NA	TRBJ2-7	TGTGCCATCAGTGAGTCCAGTAATGGCGAGCAGTACTTC	CAISESSNGEQYF
TRBV13	TRBD1	NA	TRBJ2-7	TGTGCCAGCAGCCTCGGACAGGGGGACTCCTACGAGCAGTACTTC	CASSLGQGDSYEQYF
TRBV11-2	NA	NA	TRBJ2-7	TGTGCCAGCAGCTTAGTTCCGAAAGCCGGCTCCTACGAGCAGTACTTC	CASSLVPKAGSYEQYF
TRBV19	TRBD1	NA	TRBJ1-6	TGTGCCAGTAGTACGGGACAGGGCCTTGATTCACCCCTCCACTTT	CASSTGQGLDSPLHF
TRBV20-1	TRBD1	NA	TRBJ1-6	TGCAGTGCTAGTCAGCCCGGGACAGGGTATTCACCCCTCCACTTT	CSASQPGTGYSPLHF
TRBV15	NA	NA	TRBJ1-2	TGTGCCACCAGCAGAGAGGTCAGGGGCAACTATGGCTACACCTTC	CATSREVRGNYGYTF
TRBV7-9	NA	once	TRBJ2-7	TGTGCCAGCAGCTTTGGCGGAACCTACGAGCAGTACTTC	CASSFGGTYEQYF
TRBV7-3	TRBD2	NA	TRBJ2-1	TGTGCCAGCGCACCCAGGACTAGCGGGGGGAATGAGCAGTTCTTC	CASAPRTSGGNEQFF
TRBV6-1	NA	NA	TRBJ2-7	TGTGCCAGCAGTGAAGGGTCTAGCGCGATCTACGAGCAGTACTTC	CASSEGSSAIYEQYF
TRBV11-2	TRBD2	NA	TRBJ2-5	TGTGCCAGCAGCTTAGTCCTGGGGGGGTTGCGAGAGACCCAGTACTTC	CASSLVLGGLRETQYF
TRBV2	NA	NA	TRBJ2-6	TGTGCCAGCAGGCCGGGGGTCCAGGGGGCCAACGTCCTGACTTTC	CASRPGVQGANVLTF
TRBV11-2	NA	NA	TRBJ2-5	TGTGCCAGCAGCTTAGCGCACCAGGGAGGGGGATCGTATCTAGAGACCCAGTACTTC	CASSLAHQGGGSYLETQYF
TRBV7-8	NA	NA	TRBJ2-6	TGTGCCAGCAGCTTAGGAGGCCGCTCTGGGGCCAACGTCCTGACTTTC	CASSLGGRSGANVLTF
TRBV4-1	NA	NA	TRBJ1-3	TGCGCCAGCAGCCCCATAGGCGGCATCCAAGGAAACACCATATATTTT	CASSPIGGIQGNTIYF
TRBV2	TRBD1	NA	TRBJ2-7	TGTGCCGGGGACAGGGGGCGGTACGAGCAGTACTTC	CAGDRGRYEQYF
TRBV5-6	NA	NA	TRBJ1-6	TGTGCCAGCAGCCCTCAGGGGAGTAATTCACCCCTCCACTTT	CASSPQGSNSPLHF
TRBV28	TRBD1	NA	TRBJ1-1	TGTGCCAGCAGCCGGATCCGGGACAGGCAGAACACTGAAGCTTTCTTT	CASSRIRDRQNTEAFF
TRBV2	NA	NA	TRBJ2-3	TGTGCCAGCAGGAGGGTGATAGCGGAGAGCACAGATACGCAGTATTTT	CASRRVIAESTDTQYF
TRBV2	NA	NA	TRBJ2-7	TGTGCCAGCGTATACAGGGAGGGCTACGAGCAGTACTTC	CASVYREGYEQYF
TRBV30	TRBD1	NA	TRBJ2-2	TGTGCCAGGACCGCCGGGACAGGGTTTCCCACCGGGGAGCTGTTTTTT	CARTAGTGFPTGELFF
TRBV19	TRBD1	NA	TRBJ2-1	TGTGCCAGTAGTATCACTGACGGGACAGCCCTAAATGAGCAGTTCTTC	CASSITDGTALNEQFF
TRBV3-1/TRBV3-2	TRBD1	NA	TRBJ2-2	TGTGCCAGCAGCCGGGACAGGGGGAGAAGCACCGGGGAGCTGTTTTTT	CASSRDRGRSTGELFF
TRBV6-5	NA	many	TRBJ2-2	TGTGCCAGCAGTTACACAGGGTCCGGGGAGCTGTTTTTT	CASSYTGSGELFF
TRBV7-2	NA	NA	TRBJ2-7	TGTGCCAGCAGCAAAGGAGGGACCCCCGGCCAGTACGAGCAGTACTTC	CASSKGGTPGQYEQYF
TRBV6-2/TRBV6-3	NA	NA	TRBJ1-5	TGTGCCAGCAGTTACTCGAATGAGGAGCCCCAGCATTTT	CASSYSNEEPQHF
TRBV11-2	NA	NA	TRBJ2-7	TGTGCCAGCAGCTTCAACGAGCAGTACTTC	CASSFNEQYF
TRBV27	TRBD2	NA	TRBJ2-1	TGTGCCAGCGGAGTTCCCATAGCGGGGGGGGACAATGAGCAGTTCTTC	CASGVPIAGGDNEQFF
TRBV7-9	TRBD1	NA	TRBJ1-4	TGTGCCAGCAGCTCACAGGGGGCGACTGAAAAACTGTTTTTT	CASSSQGATEKLFF
TRBV7-9	TRBD1	NA	TRBJ1-1	TGTGCCAGCAGCTCCGCTAGGGGGCCGACCACTGAAGCTTTCTTT	CASSSARGPTTEAFF
TRBV5-4	TRBD2	once	TRBJ2-3	TGTGCCAGCAGCTTGGAGACTAGCGAGGATACGCAGTATTTT	CASSLETSEDTQYF
TRBV28	NA	NA	TRBJ1-3	TGTGCCAGCAGTGTACAGGGTCTTGGAAACACCATATATTTT	CASSVQGLGNTIYF